The source of this T cell receptor beta chain is a study of blood T cell repertoires in COVID-19. Study context: The study drew acute and convalescent COVID-19 samples from the United States, Italy and Spain.

Per the original data handling: Amplified reference gene primers provided the basis for estimating nucleated cell counts. Libraries were prepared by immunoSEQ multiplex PCR; TCRdb keeps only in-frame clonotypes and omits some of them. Clonal size and the V and J genes are those of that table, whereas D and trimming came from the DNA. The sample lists over 150,000 clones, roughly 85% occurring once. Trimming at V came to 6 bases and at J to 3 bases, leaving 4 bases not matched to a gene. CDR3 length equals 14 residues. Germline V lookup: CDR1 MNHEY, CDR2 SVGAGI. This clone was found once. The receptor was derived from a woman older than 75 with acute or convalescent COVID-19. The chain has TRBV6-5 and TRBJ2-2, with 7 nucleotides matching TRBD2. Sequenced input: peripheral blood. The CDR3 nucleotides read TGTGCCAGCAGGACTAGCTTCGACACCGGGGAGCTGTTTTTT. It encodes CASRTSFDTGELFF.